This T cell receptor (beta chain) was retrieved from a study of OX40 agonist ivuxolimab in advanced cancers. Study as a whole: Patients enrolled in dose escalation were diagnosed with hepatocellular carcinoma, melanoma, renal cell or head and neck cancer.

CDR1 is SGHVS, CDR2 FQNEAQ, per germline. The CDR3 covers 15 residues. V was clipped by 5 bases and J by 0 bases, with 14 bases between them. This table comes from immunoSEQ multiplex PCR, and its TCRdb copy is limited to in-frame clones, with some not included. The sample lists approximately 10,000 clones, 65% to 80% seen once, with roughly 29% in the top ten. The chain couples TRBV7-8 to TRBJ2-7, with a weak D call TRBD2 (5 bases). This sample comprised CD4+ or CD8+ T cells sorted from blood, obtained in a trial of the OX40 agonist ivuxolimab. The TCR sequence derives from an adult with an advanced solid tumor such as melanoma, head and neck, liver or kidney cancer. CDR3 loop: CASSRSELGSYEQYV. DNA for the CDR3: TGTGCCAGCAGCCGTAGCGAGCTCGGCTCCTACGAGCAGTACGTC.